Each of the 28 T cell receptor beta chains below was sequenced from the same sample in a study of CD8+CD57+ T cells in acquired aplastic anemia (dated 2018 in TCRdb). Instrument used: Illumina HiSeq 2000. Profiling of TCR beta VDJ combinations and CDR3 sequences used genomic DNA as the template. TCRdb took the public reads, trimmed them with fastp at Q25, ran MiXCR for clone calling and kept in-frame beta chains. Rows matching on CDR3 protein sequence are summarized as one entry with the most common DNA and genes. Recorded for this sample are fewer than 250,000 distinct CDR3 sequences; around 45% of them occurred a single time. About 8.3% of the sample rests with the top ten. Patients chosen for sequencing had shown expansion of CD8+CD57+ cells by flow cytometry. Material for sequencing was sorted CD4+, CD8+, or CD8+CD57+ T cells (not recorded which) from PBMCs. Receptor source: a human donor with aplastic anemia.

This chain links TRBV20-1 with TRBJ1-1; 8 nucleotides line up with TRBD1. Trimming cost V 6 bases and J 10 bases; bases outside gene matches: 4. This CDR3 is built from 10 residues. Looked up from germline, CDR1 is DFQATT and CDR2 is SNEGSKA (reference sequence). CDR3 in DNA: TGCAGTGCCCTCGACAGGGGAGCTTTCTTT. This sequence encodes CSALDRGAFF.

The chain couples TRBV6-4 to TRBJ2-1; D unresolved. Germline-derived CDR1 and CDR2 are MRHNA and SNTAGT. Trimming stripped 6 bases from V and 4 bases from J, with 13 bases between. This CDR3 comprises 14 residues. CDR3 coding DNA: TGTGCCAGCAGCACCGGGCCTGATTACAATGAGCAGTTCTTC. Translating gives CASSTGPDYNEQFF.

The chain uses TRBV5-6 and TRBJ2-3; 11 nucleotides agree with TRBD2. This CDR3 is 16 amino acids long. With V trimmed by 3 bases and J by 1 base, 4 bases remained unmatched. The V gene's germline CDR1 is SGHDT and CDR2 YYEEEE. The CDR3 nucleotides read TGTGCCAGCAGCTACCTTAGCGGGGGGGGCACAGATACGCAGTATTTT. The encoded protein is CASSYLSGGGTDTQYF.

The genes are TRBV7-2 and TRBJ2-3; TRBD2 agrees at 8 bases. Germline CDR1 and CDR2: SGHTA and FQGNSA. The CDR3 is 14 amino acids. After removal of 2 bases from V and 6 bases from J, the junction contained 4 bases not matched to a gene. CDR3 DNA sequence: TGTGCCAGCAGCTTACAAGCGGGGGTGGATACGCAGTATTTT. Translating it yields CASSLQAGVDTQYF.

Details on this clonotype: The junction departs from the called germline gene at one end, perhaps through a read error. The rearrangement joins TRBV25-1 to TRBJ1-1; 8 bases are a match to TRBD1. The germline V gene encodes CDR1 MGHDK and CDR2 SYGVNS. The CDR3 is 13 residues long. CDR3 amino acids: CASRDTGGTEAFF. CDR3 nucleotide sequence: TGCGCCAGCAGGGATACAGGGGGCACTGAAGCTTTCTTT.

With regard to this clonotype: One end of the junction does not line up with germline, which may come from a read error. CDR3 sequence: CATSEGGYGSPLHF. In nucleotides, the CDR3 is TGTGCCACCAGTGAGGGGGGATATGGTTCACCCCTCCACTTT. The J gene is TRBJ1-6, the V gene TRBV10-1; D possibly corresponds to TRBD1 (6 bases). CDR3 length equals 14 residues. Germline lookup yields CDR1 WNHNN and CDR2 SYGVQD (reference sequence).

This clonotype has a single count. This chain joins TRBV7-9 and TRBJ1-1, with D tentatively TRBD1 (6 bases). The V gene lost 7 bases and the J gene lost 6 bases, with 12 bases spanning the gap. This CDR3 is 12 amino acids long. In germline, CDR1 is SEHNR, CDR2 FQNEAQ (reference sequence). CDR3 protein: CASTPGGSEAFF. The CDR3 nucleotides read TGTGCCAGCACCCCGGGGGGCTCTGAAGCTTTCTTT.

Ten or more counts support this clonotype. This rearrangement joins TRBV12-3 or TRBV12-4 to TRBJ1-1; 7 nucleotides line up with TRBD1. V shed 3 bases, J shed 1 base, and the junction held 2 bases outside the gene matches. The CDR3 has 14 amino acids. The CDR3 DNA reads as TGTGCCAGCAGTTTTGGACAGGCGAACACTGAAGCTTTCTTT. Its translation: CASSFGQANTEAFF.

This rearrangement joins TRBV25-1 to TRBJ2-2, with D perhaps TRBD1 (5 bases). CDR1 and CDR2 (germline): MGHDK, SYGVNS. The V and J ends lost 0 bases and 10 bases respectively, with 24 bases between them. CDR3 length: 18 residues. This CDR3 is CASSEYARATHQPSELFF. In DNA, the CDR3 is TGTGCCAGCAGTGAATATGCCAGGGCCACTCACCAACCATCGGAGCTGTTTTTT.

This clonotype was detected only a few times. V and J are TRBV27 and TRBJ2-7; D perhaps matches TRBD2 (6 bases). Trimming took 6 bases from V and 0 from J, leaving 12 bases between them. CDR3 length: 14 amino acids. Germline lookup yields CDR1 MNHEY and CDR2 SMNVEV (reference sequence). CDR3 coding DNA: TGTGCCAGCAGGAAACCGGGAGTCTCCTACGAGCAGTACTTC. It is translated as CASRKPGVSYEQYF.

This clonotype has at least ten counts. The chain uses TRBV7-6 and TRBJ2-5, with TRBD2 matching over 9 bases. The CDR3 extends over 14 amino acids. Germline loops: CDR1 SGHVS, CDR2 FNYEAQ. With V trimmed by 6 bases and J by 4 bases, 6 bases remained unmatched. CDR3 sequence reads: CASSPLSGRETQYF. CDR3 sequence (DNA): TGTGCCAGCAGTCCCCTTAGCGGGAGAGAGACCCAGTACTTC.

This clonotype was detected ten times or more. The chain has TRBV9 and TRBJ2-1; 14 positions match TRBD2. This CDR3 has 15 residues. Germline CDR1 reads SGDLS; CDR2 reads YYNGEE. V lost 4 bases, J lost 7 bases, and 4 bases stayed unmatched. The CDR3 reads CASSRGTSGSNEQFF. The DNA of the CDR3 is TGTGCCAGCAGCCGGGGGACTAGCGGGAGTAATGAGCAGTTCTTC.

The CDR3: CSVLIGRLSYEQYF. The CDR3 bases are TGCAGCGTTCTTATAGGCAGACTCTCCTACGAGCAGTACTTC. The rearrangement links TRBV29-1 to TRBJ2-5, with no clear D. With the DNA end fitting TRBJ2-7 better, the J assignment may be wrong. This CDR3 has 14 amino acids. Germline V gene lookup returns CDR1 SQVTM and CDR2 ANQGSEA.

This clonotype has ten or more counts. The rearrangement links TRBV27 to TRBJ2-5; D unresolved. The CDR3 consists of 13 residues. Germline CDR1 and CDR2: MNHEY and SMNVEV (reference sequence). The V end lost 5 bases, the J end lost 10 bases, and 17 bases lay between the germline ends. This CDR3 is CASSPSRTVVQYF. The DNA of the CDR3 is TGTGCCAGCAGTCCCTCGCGTACTGTTGTCCAGTACTTC.

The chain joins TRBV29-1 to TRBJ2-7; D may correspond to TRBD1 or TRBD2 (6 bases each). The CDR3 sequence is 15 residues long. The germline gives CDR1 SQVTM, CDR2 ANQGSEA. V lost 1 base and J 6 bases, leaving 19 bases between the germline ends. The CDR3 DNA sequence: TGCAGCGTTGAAGGGCATTCGTCGGGGGCAGGCGAGCAGTACTTC. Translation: CSVEGHSSGAGEQYF.

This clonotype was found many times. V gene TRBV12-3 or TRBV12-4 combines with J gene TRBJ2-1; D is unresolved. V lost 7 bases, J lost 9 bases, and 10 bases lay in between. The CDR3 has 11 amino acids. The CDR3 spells CASTVGGEQFF. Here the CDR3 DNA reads TGTGCCAGCACCGTCGGCGGTGAGCAGTTCTTC.

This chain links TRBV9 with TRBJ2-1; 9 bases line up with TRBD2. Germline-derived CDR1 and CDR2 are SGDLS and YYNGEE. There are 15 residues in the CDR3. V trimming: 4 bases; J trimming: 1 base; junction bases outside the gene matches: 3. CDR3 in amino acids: CASSSSGESYNEQFF. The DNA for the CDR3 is TGTGCCAGCAGCTCTAGCGGGGAATCCTACAATGAGCAGTTCTTC.

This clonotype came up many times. The DNA for the CDR3 is TGTGCCAGCAGCGTAGGTCGAACGGGGGGGAGAGAACCCCTCCACTTT. As protein: CASSVGRTGGREPLHF. The rearrangement joins TRBV9 to TRBJ1-6, with D possibly TRBD1 on 5 matching bases. Looked up from germline, CDR1 is SGDLS and CDR2 is YYNGEE. V was trimmed by 0 bases and J by 12 bases, leaving 19 bases between them. The CDR3 spans 16 residues. Drawing the rest from reference TRBV9 and TRBJ1-6, the complete variable domain is DSGVTQTPKHLITATGQRVTLRCSPRSGDLSVYWYQQSLDQGLQFLIQYYNGEERAKGNILERFSAQQFPDLHSELNLSSLELGDSALYFCASSVGRTGGREPLHFGNGTRLTVT.

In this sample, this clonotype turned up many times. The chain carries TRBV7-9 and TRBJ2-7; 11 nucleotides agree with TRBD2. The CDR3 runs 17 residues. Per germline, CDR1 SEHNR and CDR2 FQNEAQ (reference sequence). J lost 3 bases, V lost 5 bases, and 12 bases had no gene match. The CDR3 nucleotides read TGTGCCAGCAGCCCGGGACTAGCGGCCGAAGGTGGCTACGAGCAGTACTTC. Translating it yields CASSPGLAAEGGYEQYF.

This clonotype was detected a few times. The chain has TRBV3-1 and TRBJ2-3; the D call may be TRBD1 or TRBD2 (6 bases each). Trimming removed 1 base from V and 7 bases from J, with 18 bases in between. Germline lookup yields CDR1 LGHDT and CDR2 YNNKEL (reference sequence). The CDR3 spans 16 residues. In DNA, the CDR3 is TGTGCCAGCAGCCAAGGACGGGGGCCCAGCCGATATACGCAGTATTTT. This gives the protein CASSQGRGPSRYTQYF.

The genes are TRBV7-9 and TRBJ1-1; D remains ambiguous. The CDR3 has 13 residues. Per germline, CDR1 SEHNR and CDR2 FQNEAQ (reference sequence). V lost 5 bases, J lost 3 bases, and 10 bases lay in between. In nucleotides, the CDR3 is TGTGCCAGCAGCCTCACAGAGGACACTGAAGCTTTCTTT. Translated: CASSLTEDTEAFF.

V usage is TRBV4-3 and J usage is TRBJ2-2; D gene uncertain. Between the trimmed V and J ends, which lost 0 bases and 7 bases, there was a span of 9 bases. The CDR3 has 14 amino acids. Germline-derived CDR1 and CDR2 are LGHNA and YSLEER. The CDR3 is CASSQDLGVGELFF. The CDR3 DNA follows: TGCGCCAGCAGCCAAGATCTGGGTGTCGGGGAGCTGTTTTTT.

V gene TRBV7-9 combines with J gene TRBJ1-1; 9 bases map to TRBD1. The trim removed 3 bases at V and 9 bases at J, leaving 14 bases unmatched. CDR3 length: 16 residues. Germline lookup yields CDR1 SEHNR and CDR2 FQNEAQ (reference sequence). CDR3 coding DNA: TGTGCCAGCAGCTTCCCGGGACAGGGAGCAAAGGATAAAGCTTTCTTT. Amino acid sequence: CASSFPGQGAKDKAFF.

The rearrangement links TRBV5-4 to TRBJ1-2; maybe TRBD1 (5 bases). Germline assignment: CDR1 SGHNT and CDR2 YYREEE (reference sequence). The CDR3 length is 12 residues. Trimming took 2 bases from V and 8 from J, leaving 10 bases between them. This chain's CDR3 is CASSFGRGGYTF. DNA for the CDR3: TGTGCCAGCAGCTTTGGGAGGGGAGGCTACACCTTC.

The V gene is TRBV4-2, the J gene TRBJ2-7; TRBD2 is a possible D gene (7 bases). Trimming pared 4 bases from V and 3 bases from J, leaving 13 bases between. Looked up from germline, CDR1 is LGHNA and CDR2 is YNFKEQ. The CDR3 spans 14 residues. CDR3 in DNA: TGTGCCAGCAGCCCTAGGGGGGGGGGCTACGAGCAGTACTTC. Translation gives CASSPRGGGYEQYF.

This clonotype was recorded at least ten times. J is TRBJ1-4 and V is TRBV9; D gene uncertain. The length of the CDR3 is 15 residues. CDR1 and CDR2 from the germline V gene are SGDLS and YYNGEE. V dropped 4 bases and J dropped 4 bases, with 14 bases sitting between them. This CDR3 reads CASSLRLLDNEKLFF. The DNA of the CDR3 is TGTGCCAGCAGCTTACGGCTTTTGGATAATGAAAAACTGTTTTTT.

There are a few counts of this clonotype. The CDR3 nucleotides are TGTGCCAGCAGTCGGGACAGGGGCTATGGCTACACCTTC. Translated: CASSRDRGYGYTF. The gene calls are TRBV28 and TRBJ1-2; 10 bases agree with TRBD1. CDR1 is MDHEN, CDR2 SYDVKM, per germline. CDR3 size: 13 residues. After removal of 5 bases from V and 4 bases from J, the junction contained 1 base not matched to a gene.

The CDR3 spells CASSFPAFDDQPQHF. CDR3 coding DNA: TGTGCCAGCAGTTTCCCAGCGTTTGATGATCAGCCCCAGCATTTT. The J gene is TRBJ1-5, the V gene TRBV28; D gene unclear. This CDR3 comprises 15 residues. V lost 3 bases and J 5 bases, leaving 14 bases between the germline ends. CDR1 is MDHEN and CDR2 is SYDVKM in the germline V gene.